The 13 T cell receptor beta chains in this list originate from one sample, sequenced in a study of human T cells and chemical hapten exposure. This sample's time point: patch test 2, 6 weeks after DPC sensitization. Treatment meaning: therapeutic diphenylcyclopropenone sensitization with weekly scalp DPC. MiXCR, run by TCRdb on the RACE reads, gives a single entry per CDR3 protein. The table records 80,000 to 95,000 distinct CDR3 sequences, roughly 10% of them present only once. Here the sequenced sample was whole blood, taken in connection with sensitization to the hapten diphenylcyclopropenone (DPC). The receptors derive from a man aged 18 to 29 with alopecia areata. Some clones in this sample may be carry-over from other donors' samples.

This clonotype occurred many times. The CDR3 coding sequence is TGTGCCAGCAGCTACGCCCTTTGGAGCTCCTACAATGAGCAGTTCTTC. Translation: CASSYALWSSYNEQFF. This rearrangement joins TRBV11-2 to TRBJ2-1; D is unresolved. Germline V lookup: CDR1 SGHAT, CDR2 FQNNGV. V was pared by 4 bases and J by 0 bases, with 13 bases between. The CDR3 is made up of 16 amino acids.

The V gene is TRBV19, the J gene TRBJ2-7, with 7 bases fitting TRBD1. Trimming removed 1 base from V and 2 bases from J; junction bases left unmatched: 5. There are 15 residues in the CDR3. CDR1 is LNHDA and CDR2 is SQIVND in the germline V gene (reference sequence). The CDR3 DNA is TGTGCCAGTAGTATAGCCGGGACAGAGGCCTACGAGCAGTACTTC. Protein product: CASSIAGTEAYEQYF.

There are a few counts of this clonotype. The rearrangement uses TRBV6-6 and TRBJ1-4; D may be TRBD1 (5 bases). The CDR3 consists of 14 residues. V was shortened by 2 bases and J by 4 bases, with 8 bases between the two germline ends. Germline-derived CDR1 and CDR2 are MNHNY and SVGAGI (reference sequence). The chain's CDR3 is CASSYRDGNEKLFF. The CDR3 DNA reads TGTGCCAGCAGTTACCGGGACGGTAATGAAAAACTGTTTTTT.

The table lists this clonotype with a few counts. The rearrangement uses TRBV29-1 and TRBJ2-5; D is ambiguous. Germline V CDR1 and CDR2: SQVTM, ANQGSEA. V lost 1 base and J lost 4, with 13 bases in between. The length of the CDR3 is 14 residues. The CDR3 is CSVEAPRHRETQYF. The CDR3 nucleotides are TGCAGCGTTGAAGCCCCCCGACACCGAGAGACCCAGTACTTC. The variable domain in full, completed from reference TRBV29-1 and TRBJ2-5, reads SAVISQKPSRDICQRGTSLTIQCQVDSQVTMMFWYRQQPGQSLTLIATANQGSEATYESGFVIDKFPISRPNLTFSTLTVSNMSPEDSSIYLCSVEAPRHRETQYFGPGTRLLVL.

This clonotype was seen a few times. The chain is built from TRBV27 and TRBJ1-5, with D possibly TRBD1 on 5 matching bases. The CDR3 is 14 residues long. V shed 6 bases and J shed 7 bases, with 16 bases lying between them. CDR1 and CDR2 (germline): MNHEY, SMNVEV (reference sequence). The chain's CDR3 is CASSPRGAGQPQHF. The CDR3 DNA follows: TGTGCCAGCAGCCCCCGAGGGGCAGGACAGCCCCAGCATTTT.

The V call is TRBV20-1, the J call TRBJ1-1; possible D gene TRBD1, 6 bases. The V end lost 2 bases, the J end lost 8 bases, and 12 bases lay between the germline ends. Germline CDR1 DFQATT, CDR2 SNEGSKA (reference sequence). The CDR3 has 12 residues. The CDR3, as DNA: TGCAGTGCTAGACCCCCCAGGGGCGAAGCTTTCTTT. It specifies CSARPPRGEAFF.

The DNA of the CDR3 is TGTGCCAGCAGCCAAGCAACGGGGGCGACGTATGGCTACACCTTC. It yields the protein CASSQATGATYGYTF. The chain employs TRBV3-1 and TRBJ1-2; weak D call: TRBD1 (6 bases). The ends were cut back, 1 base at V and 5 bases at J, with 14 bases in the middle. This CDR3 is built from 15 residues. Germline lookup yields CDR1 LGHDT and CDR2 YNNKEL (reference sequence).

This clonotype was seen a handful of times. The chain combines TRBV20-1 with TRBJ2-7; unclear D gene. Germline V lookup: CDR1 DFQATT, CDR2 SNEGSKA (reference sequence). This CDR3 spans 12 amino acids. V shed 2 bases and J shed 1 base, with 6 bases lying between them. The CDR3 DNA reads TGCAGTGCTAGACTTCAATCCTACGAGCAGTACTTC. It yields the protein CSARLQSYEQYF.

The chain carries TRBV6-5 and TRBJ1-2, with D possibly TRBD1 on 6 matching bases. CDR1 and CDR2 (germline): MNHEY, SVGAGI. The CDR3 sequence is 15 residues long. V lost 2 bases and J lost 0, with 10 bases in between. In DNA form, the CDR3 reads TGTGCCAGCAGTTACACATACAGGGCTAACTATGGCTACACCTTC. Residues: CASSYTYRANYGYTF.

The table lists this clonotype with a few counts. The genes are TRBV7-3 and TRBJ1-1, with D possibly being TRBD1 (6 bases). In germline, CDR1 is SGHTA, CDR2 FQGTGA. V lost 1 base to trimming and J lost 3 bases, with 18 bases between them. CDR3 length: 17 amino acids. CDR3 in DNA: TGTGCCAGCAGCTTAAATCCCACGGGGAGGGGGTACACTGAAGCTTTCTTT. Amino acid sequence: CASSLNPTGRGYTEAFF.

This clonotype has at least ten counts. The chain combines TRBV6-2 or TRBV6-3 with TRBJ2-1; no firm D call. CDR1 and CDR2 from the germline V gene are MNHEY and SVGEGT. V was pared by 5 bases and J by 8 bases, with 13 bases between. This CDR3 comprises 13 residues. The CDR3 sequence: CASSLVLRDEQFF. The CDR3 DNA is TGTGCCAGCAGTCTGGTACTTCGAGATGAGCAGTTCTTC.

This clonotype was seen a handful of times. The J gene is TRBJ2-1, the V gene TRBV5-1; 8 bases map to TRBD2. V trimming: 1 base; J trimming: 3 bases; junction bases outside the gene matches: 3. The CDR3 spans 15 residues. Germline values: CDR1 SGHRS, CDR2 YFSETQ. The CDR3 DNA is TGCGCCAGCAGCTTGTATAGCGGGGACTACAATGAGCAGTTCTTC. Translating gives CASSLYSGDYNEQFF. The whole variable domain, remainder taken from reference TRBV5-1 and TRBJ2-1, is KAGVTQTPRYLIKTRGQQVTLSCSPISGHRSVSWYQQTPGQGLQFLFEYFSETQRNKGNFPGRFSGRQFSNSRSEMNVSTLELGDSALYLCASSLYSGDYNEQFFGPGTRLTVL.

This clonotype was observed a handful of times. The CDR3 coding sequence is TGTGCCAGCAGCGCCCGGCCCGGGACCCCCAACGTCCTGACTTTC. This sequence encodes CASSARPGTPNVLTF. J is TRBJ2-6 and V is TRBV9; D is tentatively TRBD1 or TRBD2 (5 bases each). Germline V gene data show CDR1 as SGDLS and CDR2 as YYNGEE. This CDR3 has 15 amino acids. V dropped 3 bases and J dropped 8 bases, with 15 bases sitting between them.